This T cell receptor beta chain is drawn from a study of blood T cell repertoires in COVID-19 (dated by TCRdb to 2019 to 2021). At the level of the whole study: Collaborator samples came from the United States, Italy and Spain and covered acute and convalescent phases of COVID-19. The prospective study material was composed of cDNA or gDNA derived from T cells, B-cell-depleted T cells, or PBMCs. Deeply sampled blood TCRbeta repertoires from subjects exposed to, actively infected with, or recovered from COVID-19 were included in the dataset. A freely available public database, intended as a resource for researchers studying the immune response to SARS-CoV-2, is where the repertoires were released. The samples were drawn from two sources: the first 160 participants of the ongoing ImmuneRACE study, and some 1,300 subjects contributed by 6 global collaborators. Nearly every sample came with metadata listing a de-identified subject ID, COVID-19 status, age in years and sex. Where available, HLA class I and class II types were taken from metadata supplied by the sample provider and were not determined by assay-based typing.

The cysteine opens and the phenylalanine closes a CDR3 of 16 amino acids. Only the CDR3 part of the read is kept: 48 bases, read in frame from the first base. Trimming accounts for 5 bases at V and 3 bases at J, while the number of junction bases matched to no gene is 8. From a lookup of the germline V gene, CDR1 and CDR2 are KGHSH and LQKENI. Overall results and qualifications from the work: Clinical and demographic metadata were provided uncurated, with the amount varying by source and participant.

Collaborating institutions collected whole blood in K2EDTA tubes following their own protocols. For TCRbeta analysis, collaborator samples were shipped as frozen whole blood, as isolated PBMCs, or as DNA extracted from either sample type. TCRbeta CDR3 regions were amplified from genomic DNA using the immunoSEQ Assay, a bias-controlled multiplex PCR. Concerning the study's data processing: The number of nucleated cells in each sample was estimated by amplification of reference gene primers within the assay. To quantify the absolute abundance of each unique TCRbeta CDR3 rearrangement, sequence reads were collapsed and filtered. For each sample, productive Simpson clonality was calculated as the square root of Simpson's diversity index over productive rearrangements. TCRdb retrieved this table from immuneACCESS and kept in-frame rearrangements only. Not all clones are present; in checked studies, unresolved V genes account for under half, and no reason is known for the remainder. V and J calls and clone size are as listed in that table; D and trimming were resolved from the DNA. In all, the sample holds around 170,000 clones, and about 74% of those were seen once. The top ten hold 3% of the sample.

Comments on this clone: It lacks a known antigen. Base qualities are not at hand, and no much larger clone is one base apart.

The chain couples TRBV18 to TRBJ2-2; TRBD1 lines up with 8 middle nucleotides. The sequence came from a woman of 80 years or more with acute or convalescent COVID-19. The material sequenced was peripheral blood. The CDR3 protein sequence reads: CASSARQGRDTGELFF. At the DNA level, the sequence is TGTGCCAGCTCAGCCCGACAGGGGCGGGACACCGGGGAGCTGTTTTTT.